This T cell receptor beta chain was retrieved from a study of T cell responses to AZD1222 COVID-19 vaccine. There are 14 residues in the CDR3. V trimming: 7 bases; J trimming: 6 bases; junction bases outside the gene matches: 8. Looked up from germline, CDR1 is MNHEY and CDR2 is SVGAGI. Here immunoSEQ multiplex PCR was the method, and the copy in TCRdb shows in-frame clones only, minus some. The sample includes about 120,000 clones, around 89% of them seen just once. The sample was peripheral blood, taken on day 0 of AZD1222 vaccination. This sequence joins TRBV6-5 and TRBJ1-1; 10 bases fit TRBD1. This TCR was recovered from an adult in good health. Here the CDR3 DNA reads TGTGCCAGCAAGAAAGACAGGGGGCTCGCTGAAGCTTTCTTT. This encodes CASKKDRGLAEAFF.